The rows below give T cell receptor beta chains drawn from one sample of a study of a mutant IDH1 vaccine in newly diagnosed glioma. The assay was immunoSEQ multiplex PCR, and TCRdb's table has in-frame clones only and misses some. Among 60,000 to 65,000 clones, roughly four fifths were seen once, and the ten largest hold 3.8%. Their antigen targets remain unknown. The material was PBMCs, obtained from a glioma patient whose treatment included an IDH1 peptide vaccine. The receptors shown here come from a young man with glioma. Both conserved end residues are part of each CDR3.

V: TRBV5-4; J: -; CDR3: CASSGPGTGPYEQYF
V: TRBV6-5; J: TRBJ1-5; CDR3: CATTTGINQPQHF
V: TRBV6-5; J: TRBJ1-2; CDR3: CASSWAGNRYGYTF
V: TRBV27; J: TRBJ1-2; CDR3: CASSLGTHPYGYTF
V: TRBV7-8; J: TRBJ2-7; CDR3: CASSLVQGRTYEQYF
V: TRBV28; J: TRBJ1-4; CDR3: CASTRGQTYSGKLFF
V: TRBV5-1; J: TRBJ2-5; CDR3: CASSLGPEETQYF
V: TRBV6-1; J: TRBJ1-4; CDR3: CASSAFQGVATNEKLFF
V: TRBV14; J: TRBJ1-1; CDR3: CASREVNYTEAFF
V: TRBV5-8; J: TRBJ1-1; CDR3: CASRRQGLNTEAFF
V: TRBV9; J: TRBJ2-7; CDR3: CASALSGGDEQYF
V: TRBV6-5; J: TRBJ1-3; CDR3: CASSYSSTSGNTIYF
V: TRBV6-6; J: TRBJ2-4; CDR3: CASITGTGENIQYF
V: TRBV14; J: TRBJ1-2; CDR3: CASSQEGQGAYYGYTF
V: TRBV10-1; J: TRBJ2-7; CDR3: CASSTGTGSYEQYF
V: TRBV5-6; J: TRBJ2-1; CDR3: CASSLDVRGNEQFF
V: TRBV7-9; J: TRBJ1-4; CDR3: CASSLMGEKLFF
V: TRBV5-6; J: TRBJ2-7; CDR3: CASSLGRITFDEQYF
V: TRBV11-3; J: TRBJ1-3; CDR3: CASDRAGNTIYF
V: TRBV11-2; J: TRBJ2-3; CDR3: CASLQSGSDTQYF
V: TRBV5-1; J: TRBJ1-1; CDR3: CASSLDAVNTEAFF
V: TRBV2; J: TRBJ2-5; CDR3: CASSEWGAIPETQYF
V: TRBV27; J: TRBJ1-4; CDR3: CASSSGGSGADGEKLFF
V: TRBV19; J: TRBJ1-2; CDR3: CASSPWGAYGYTF
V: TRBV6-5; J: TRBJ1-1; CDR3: CASIQTGAHTEAFF
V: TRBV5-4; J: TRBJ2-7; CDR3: CASSDSTGQRAYEQYF
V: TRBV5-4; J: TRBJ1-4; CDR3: CASSSRDRGSVGEKLFF
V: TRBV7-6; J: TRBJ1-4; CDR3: CASSLAITNEKLFF
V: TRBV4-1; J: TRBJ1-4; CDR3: CASSQAGVGEKLFF
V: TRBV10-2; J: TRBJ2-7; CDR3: CASTDGGAGSYEQYF
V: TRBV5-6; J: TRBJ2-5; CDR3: CASSAREYWQETQYF
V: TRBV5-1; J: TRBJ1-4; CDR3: CASSLRDLNEKLFF
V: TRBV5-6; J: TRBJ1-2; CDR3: CASSLGGEYGYTF
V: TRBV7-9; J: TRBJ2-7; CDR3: CASSPVVEDEQYF
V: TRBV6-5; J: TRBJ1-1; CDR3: CASSYSPPGTEAFF